The 20 T cell receptor beta chains below come from one sample, sequenced in a study of T cell repertoires in cytomegalovirus infection. Using its own MiXCR run on the reads, TCRdb lists one record per CDR3 protein. The sample lists approximately 770,000 distinct CDR3 sequences, around 29% seen once, with roughly 14% in the top ten. Their specific antigens are unknown. Sequencing used cultured CD8+ T cells from PBMCs, obtained from culture after CMV antigen stimulation. These receptors came from a human donor in good health (CMV status not recorded). Some clones in this sample may be carry-over from other donors' samples.

This clonotype was detected only a few times. The rearrangement joins TRBV7-8 to TRBJ1-2; D ambiguous. V gave up 5 bases and J gave up 4 bases, with 8 bases separating them. The CDR3 extends over 12 amino acids. Germline CDR1 is SGHVS and CDR2 is FQNEAQ. CDR3 DNA sequence: TGTGCCAGCAGCGAGTCGAGCTATGGCTACACCTTC. Encoded protein: CASSESSYGYTF.

This clonotype turned up a few times. This sequence joins TRBV4-1 and TRBJ2-2; TRBD2 aligns across 9 bases. The CDR3 has 17 amino acids. Per germline, CDR1 MGHRA and CDR2 YSYEKL. V was clipped by 1 base and J by 1 base; unmatched bases: 4. The CDR3 sequence is CASSQAVSGGNTGELFF. CDR3 DNA sequence: TGCGCCAGCAGCCAAGCGGTTAGCGGGGGGAACACCGGGGAGCTGTTTTTT.

The table lists this clonotype with a few counts. The V gene is TRBV7-9, the J gene TRBJ1-2; no firm D call. CDR3 size: 15 residues. Germline-derived CDR1 and CDR2 are SEHNR and FQNEAQ (reference sequence). V was clipped by 1 base and J by 8 bases, with 17 bases between them. CDR3 region: CASSLGAGGYWGYTF. The CDR3 coding sequence is TGTGCCAGCAGCTTAGGGGCAGGAGGTTATTGGGGCTACACCTTC.

The genes are TRBV25-1 and TRBJ1-5, with 7 bases lining up with TRBD1. The trim removed 3 bases at V and 4 bases at J, leaving 3 bases unmatched. The CDR3 sequence is 14 residues long. CDR1 MGHDK and CDR2 SYGVNS come from the germline V gene. The CDR3 loop reads CASSDRGWNQPQHF. Written as DNA, the CDR3 is TGTGCCAGCAGTGACAGGGGGTGGAATCAGCCCCAGCATTTT.

The chain has TRBV4-1 and TRBJ1-1; TRBD1 aligns across 7 bases. The trim removed 4 bases at V and 7 bases at J, leaving 9 bases unmatched. Per germline, CDR1 MGHRA and CDR2 YSYEKL. The CDR3 runs 14 residues. The CDR3 spells CASSPYGTAHEAFF. CDR3 nucleotide sequence: TGCGCCAGCAGCCCTTACGGGACAGCCCATGAAGCTTTCTTT.

This chain connects TRBV6-2 or TRBV6-3 to TRBJ1-1; D remains ambiguous. This CDR3 region has 14 residues. V lost 7 bases and J 0 bases, leaving 12 bases between the germline ends. The V gene's germline CDR1 is MNHEY and CDR2 SVGEGT. CDR3 DNA: TGTGCCAGCACCCGGGCCTACTTGAACACTGAAGCTTTCTTT. It translates to CASTRAYLNTEAFF.

The table lists this clonotype with a few counts. CDR3 coding DNA: TGCAGTGCTCGGAGACTCCTGAACACTGAAGCTTTCTTT. The encoded protein is CSARRLLNTEAFF. The chain has TRBV20-1 and TRBJ1-1; D is ambiguous. Germline lookup yields CDR1 DFQATT and CDR2 SNEGSKA (reference sequence). The germline V and J ends were trimmed by 5 bases and 0 bases, with 10 bases remaining between them. The CDR3 spans 13 residues.

The rearrangement uses TRBV5-1 and TRBJ1-6, with 9 bases that match TRBD1. V was clipped by 3 bases and J by 7 bases; unmatched bases: 8. The CDR3 runs to 16 residues. Germline V gene data show CDR1 as SGHRS and CDR2 as YFSETQ. In nucleotides, the CDR3 is TGCGCCAGCAGCTGGTCCGGGACAGGGAGGAATTCACCCCTCCACTTT. Translation gives CASSWSGTGRNSPLHF.

The chain has TRBV4-1 and TRBJ2-2, with D uncertain. The CDR3 is 14 amino acids. Germline V gene data show CDR1 as MGHRA and CDR2 as YSYEKL. V dropped 2 bases and J dropped 6 bases, with 10 bases sitting between them. CDR3 sequence reads: CASSQRASAGELFF. In nucleotides, the CDR3 is TGCGCCAGCAGCCAAAGGGCGTCGGCCGGGGAGCTGTTTTTT.

The chain employs TRBV28 and TRBJ1-2; TRBD1 matches at 7 bases. The CDR3 totals 13 residues. With 5 bases clipped from V and 8 bases from J, the junction kept 8 bases outside the gene matches. Germline V gene data show CDR1 as MDHEN and CDR2 as SYDVKM. The CDR3: CASSQNRGEGYTF. Written as DNA, the CDR3 is TGTGCCAGCAGTCAGAACAGGGGTGAGGGCTACACCTTC.

V and J are TRBV7-6 and TRBJ2-1, with no clear D. The CDR3 consists of 16 residues. Trimming left V 4 bases short and J 0 bases short, with 13 bases between. CDR1 and CDR2 (germline): SGHVS, FNYEAQ. As DNA, the CDR3 is TGTGCCAGCAGCTCCCCGACACTGAGCTCCTACAATGAGCAGTTCTTC. Protein: CASSSPTLSSYNEQFF.

This clonotype occurred a few times. The genes are TRBV6-5 and TRBJ1-6, with D uncertain. V was shortened by 5 bases and J by 0 bases, with 11 bases between the two germline ends. This CDR3 has 16 amino acids. Germline V gene lookup returns CDR1 MNHEY and CDR2 SVGAGI. The CDR3, as DNA: TGTGCCAGCAGTCGACCGAGCAGCTCCTATAATTCACCCCTCCACTTT. Amino acid sequence: CASSRPSSSYNSPLHF.

The gene calls are TRBV6-1 and TRBJ2-5, with D possibly matching TRBD1 (6 bases). CDR3 size: 14 residues. The germline CDR1 and CDR2 sequences are MNHNS and SASEGT. With 6 bases removed from V and 4 bases from J, the gap between germline ends came to 15 bases. CDR3 residues: CASSQMGAGETQYF. The CDR3 nucleotides read TGTGCCAGCAGCCAAATGGGGGCAGGAGAGACCCAGTACTTC.

This clonotype was observed at least ten times. The genes are TRBV25-1 and TRBJ1-2; D gene uncertain. The CDR3 totals 17 residues. Trimming took 1 base from V and 10 from J, leaving 25 bases between them. Germline CDR1 reads MGHDK; CDR2 reads SYGVNS. This CDR3 is CASSESKMVSVGRDYTF. The CDR3 DNA follows: TGTGCCAGCAGTGAATCCAAGATGGTTTCTGTTGGGCGCGACTACACCTTC.

The sample holds a few counts of this clonotype. The rearrangement links TRBV6-6 to TRBJ2-2; 9 bases map to TRBD2. The CDR3 has 15 amino acids. Germline V gene sequence: CDR1 MNHNY, CDR2 SVGAGI (reference sequence). V dropped 2 bases and J dropped 5; count of bases not matched to a gene: 3. This chain's CDR3 is CASSYLSGGTGELFF. CDR3 DNA: TGTGCCAGCAGTTACCTTAGCGGGGGTACCGGGGAGCTGTTTTTT.

This clonotype was counted between two and nine times. J is TRBJ2-7 and V is TRBV10-3; the D gene is possibly TRBD1 (6 bases). The germline V gene encodes CDR1 ENHRY and CDR2 SYGVKD. Trimming took 0 bases from V and 9 from J, leaving 15 bases between them. The CDR3 runs to 14 residues. The CDR3 loop is CAISESGQGPVQYV. The CDR3 DNA sequence: TGTGCCATCAGTGAGTCAGGGCAGGGGCCGGTGCAGTACGTC.

The genes are TRBV7-8 and TRBJ2-2; 10 positions agree with TRBD2. The V and J ends lost 5 bases and 5 bases, in that order; junction bases with no gene match: 5. The V gene's germline CDR1 is SGHVS and CDR2 FQNEAQ. CDR3 length: 15 residues. The CDR3 here is CASSPKRGGTGELFF. The DNA of the CDR3 is TGTGCCAGCAGCCCGAAGCGGGGGGGAACCGGGGAGCTGTTTTTT.

This clonotype showed up just a few times. The chain joins TRBV7-9 to TRBJ2-5; maybe TRBD1 (5 bases). The germline V gene encodes CDR1 SEHNR and CDR2 FQNEAQ (reference sequence). The CDR3 is 16 amino acids. The V end was cut by 7 bases, the J end by 4 bases, with 22 bases between. The CDR3 nucleotides are TGTGCCAGCACCTTGGTGGACATGACCAGTTTAGAGACCCAGTACTTC. It specifies CASTLVDMTSLETQYF.

This clonotype was counted many times. This chain joins TRBV6-1 and TRBJ2-1; 8 bases line up with TRBD2. V lost 2 bases and J lost 1; bases outside the gene matches: 7. CDR3 length: 17 residues. Germline V CDR1 and CDR2: MNHNS, SASEGT. In DNA, the CDR3 is TGTGCCAGCAGTGAATCGCGGGGGGCATCTTCCTACAATGAGCAGTTCTTC. Amino acid sequence: CASSESRGASSYNEQFF.

This clonotype has just one count. A read error may explain this, as a much larger clone is one base away. The chain links TRBV7-9 to TRBJ1-1; D is ambiguous. V was trimmed by 4 bases and J by 7 bases, leaving 16 bases between them. CDR3 length: 14 amino acids. Germline V lookup: CDR1 SEHNR, CDR2 FQNEAQ (reference sequence). As DNA, the CDR3 is TGTGCCAGCAGCTCTTACCTAGAGGGAGGTGAAGCTTTCTTT. Translated, it gives CASSSYLEGGEAFF.